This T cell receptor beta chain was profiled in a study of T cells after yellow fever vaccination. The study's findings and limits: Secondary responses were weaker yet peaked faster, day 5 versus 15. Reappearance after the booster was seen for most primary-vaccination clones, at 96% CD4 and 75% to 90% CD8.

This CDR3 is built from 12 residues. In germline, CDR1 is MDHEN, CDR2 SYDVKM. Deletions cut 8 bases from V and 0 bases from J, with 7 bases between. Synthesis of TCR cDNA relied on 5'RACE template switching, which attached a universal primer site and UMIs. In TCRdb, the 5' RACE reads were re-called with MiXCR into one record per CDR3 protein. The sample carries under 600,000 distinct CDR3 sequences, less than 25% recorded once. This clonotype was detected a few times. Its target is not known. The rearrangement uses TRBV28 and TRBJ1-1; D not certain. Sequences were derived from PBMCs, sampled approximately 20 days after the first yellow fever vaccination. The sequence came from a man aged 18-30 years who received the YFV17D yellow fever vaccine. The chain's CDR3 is CASLHMNTEAFF. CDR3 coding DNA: TGTGCCAGCCTACACATGAACACTGAAGCTTTCTTT.